What follows are 24 T cell receptor beta chains derived from one specimen sequenced in a study of blood T cell repertoires in COVID-19. This table comes from immunoSEQ multiplex PCR, and its TCRdb copy is limited to in-frame clones, with some not included. The sample contains roughly 250,000 clones, around nine tenths of which appear only once. The material sequenced was peripheral blood. The receptors originated from a man aged 25 to 40 with COVID-19, enrolled during active disease.

This clone was seen once. V and J are TRBV19 and TRBJ2-4, with D maybe TRBD1 (5 bases). CDR3 size: 12 residues. Trimming cost V 4 bases and J 6 bases, with 7 bases left between them. Per germline, CDR1 LNHDA and CDR2 SQIVND (reference sequence). The CDR3 loop is CASSTDRNIQYF. The CDR3 bases are TGTGCCAGTAGTACTGACAGAAACATTCAGTACTTC.

The rearrangement joins TRBV10-2 to TRBJ1-1, with a weak D call TRBD1 (6 bases). CDR3 length: 14 amino acids. V lost 9 bases, J lost 3 bases, and 17 bases lay in between. Germline CDR1 is WSHSY and CDR2 is SAAADI. CDR3: CASEGGARYTEAFF. CDR3 sequence (DNA): TGCGCCAGTGAGGGGGGGGCGAGGTACACTGAAGCTTTCTTT.

The chain carries TRBV5-4 and TRBJ1-1; D gene uncertain. Germline V gene sequence: CDR1 SGHNT, CDR2 YYREEE (reference sequence). V lost 5 bases and J lost 1, with 12 bases in between. The CDR3 spans 14 residues. As DNA, the CDR3 is TGTGCCAGCAGTCTTCCCCCAGGGAACACTGAAGCTTTCTTT. As protein: CASSLPPGNTEAFF.

The chain carries TRBV5-1 and TRBJ2-7, with 10 bases aligning to TRBD2. Germline CDR1 is SGHRS and CDR2 is YFSETQ. V lost 0 bases to trimming and J lost 4 bases; unmatched junction nucleotides: 13. The CDR3 has 18 amino acids. The CDR3 loop reads CASSLGAAELAGSYEQYF. The CDR3 nucleotides are TGCGCCAGCAGCTTGGGGGCCGCTGAACTAGCGGGGTCTTACGAGCAGTACTTC.

The rearrangement links TRBV19 to TRBJ2-1, with 8 nucleotides matching TRBD2. The CDR3 has 14 residues. V gave up 6 bases and J gave up 6 bases; unmatched junction bases: 7. CDR1 and CDR2 from the germline V gene are LNHDA and SQIVND (reference sequence). The CDR3 sequence is CASRISGTLNEQFF. In DNA, the CDR3 is TGTGCCAGTAGGATTAGCGGGACACTCAATGAGCAGTTCTTC.

The rearrangement joins TRBV6-4 to TRBJ1-1, with D possibly matching TRBD1 (6 bases). V lost 4 bases and J lost 3, with 12 bases in between. Germline loops: CDR1 MRHNA, CDR2 SNTAGT. This CDR3 contains 14 residues. Here the CDR3 reads CASSVDSQDTEAFF. The CDR3 bases are TGTGCCAGCAGTGTGGACAGCCAGGACACTGAAGCTTTCTTT.

The chain joins TRBV5-4 to TRBJ2-3, with D unresolved. Germline V lookup: CDR1 SGHNT, CDR2 YYREEE (reference sequence). The CDR3 extends over 13 amino acids. Trimming stripped 4 bases from V and 0 bases from J, with 6 bases between. In DNA form, the CDR3 reads TGTGCCAGCAGCCCGTCTAGCACAGATACGCAGTATTTT. Its translation is CASSPSSTDTQYF.

There are a few counts of this clone. The CDR3 is CASSISSGTGELFF. Here the CDR3 DNA reads TGTGCCAGTAGTATCTCGTCGGGCACCGGGGAGCTGTTTTTT. This rearrangement joins TRBV19 to TRBJ2-2; D gene ambiguous. The ends were cut back, 3 bases at V and 4 bases at J, with 9 bases in the middle. The CDR3 runs to 14 residues. The germline CDR1 and CDR2 sequences are LNHDA and SQIVND (reference sequence).

This rearrangement joins TRBV3-1 (or the pseudogene TRBV3-2) to TRBJ2-2; 12 positions agree with TRBD2. J gave up 2 bases and V 6 bases, and 4 bases lay outside the gene matches. The length of the CDR3 is 16 residues. Germline V lookup: CDR1 LGHDT, CDR2 YNNKEL (reference sequence). The CDR3 nucleotides read TGTGCCAGCAGGCAACTAGCGGGGGGCAACACCGGGGAGCTGTTTTTT. Its protein is CASRQLAGGNTGELFF.

The rearrangement joins TRBV7-9 to TRBJ1-6; D gene uncertain. The CDR3 totals 14 residues. From germline, CDR1 is SEHNR and CDR2 FQNEAQ (reference sequence). The V and J ends lost 3 bases and 6 bases respectively, with 9 bases between them. CDR3 in DNA: TGTGCCAGCAGCTTTGGGCCCCCTAATTCACCCCTCCACTTT. Translating gives CASSFGPPNSPLHF.

J is TRBJ1-1 and V is TRBV5-4; D may be TRBD1 (6 bases). The CDR3 loop spans 13 amino acids. V dropped 4 bases and J dropped 2 bases, with 9 bases sitting between them. Looked up from germline, CDR1 is SGHNT and CDR2 is YYREEE (reference sequence). The CDR3: CASSQTGNTEAFF. The CDR3 bases are TGTGCCAGCAGCCAGACAGGTAACACTGAAGCTTTCTTT.

The genes are TRBV7-9 and TRBJ1-5; 8 nucleotides match TRBD1. This CDR3 comprises 17 residues. Looked up from germline, CDR1 is SEHNR and CDR2 is FQNEAQ (reference sequence). Trimming took 2 bases from V and 3 from J; bases not matched to a gene: 9. CDR3: CASSLFPGQGLNQPQHF. The CDR3 DNA sequence: TGTGCCAGCAGCTTATTTCCAGGACAGGGTCTCAATCAGCCCCAGCATTTT.

V is TRBV7-3 and J is TRBJ2-1, with TRBD2 identical over 7 bases. The germline V gene encodes CDR1 SGHTA and CDR2 FQGTGA. The CDR3 runs to 15 residues. With V trimmed by 5 bases and J by 1 base, 5 bases remained unmatched. The CDR3 spells CASSTLAYSYNEQFF. The CDR3 nucleotides read TGTGCCAGCAGCACACTAGCGTATTCCTACAATGAGCAGTTCTTC.

CDR3 amino acids: CASSLDTSGADTQYF. In DNA form, the CDR3 reads TGCGCCAGCAGCTTGGACACTAGCGGGGCAGATACGCAGTATTTT. This chain links TRBV5-1 with TRBJ2-3, with 10 bases matching TRBD2. Germline-derived CDR1 and CDR2 are SGHRS and YFSETQ. The CDR3 is made up of 15 amino acids. V lost 0 bases, J lost 4 bases, and 2 bases stayed unmatched.

The CDR3 protein is CASRPGMGLGTEAFF. CDR3 bases: TGTGCCAGTAGACCCGGGATGGGATTGGGCACTGAAGCTTTCTTT. The chain has TRBV19 and TRBJ1-1; D uncertain. Trimming removed 6 bases at V and 4 bases at J, with 18 bases between. CDR3 length: 15 residues. Germline V lookup: CDR1 LNHDA, CDR2 SQIVND (reference sequence).

The chain has TRBV6-1 and TRBJ1-2; the D is unclear. From germline, CDR1 is MNHNS and CDR2 SASEGT. Trimming stripped 3 bases from V and 4 bases from J, with 9 bases between. The CDR3 loop spans 13 amino acids. This chain's CDR3 is CASSENWSYGYTF. As DNA, the CDR3 is TGTGCCAGCAGTGAGAATTGGAGCTATGGCTACACCTTC.

This chain links TRBV7-9 with TRBJ1-2; the D is unclear. Trimming removed 5 bases from V and 7 bases from J, with 11 bases in between. Germline V CDR1 and CDR2: SEHNR, FQNEAQ (reference sequence). The CDR3 is 12 residues long. This CDR3 is CASSQDKTGYTF. The CDR3 DNA is TGTGCCAGCAGCCAAGACAAGACTGGCTACACCTTC.

This clone appeared once. The chain recombines TRBV7-6 with TRBJ2-5; 9 bases are a match to TRBD1. The ends lost 0 bases at V and 4 bases at J; junction bases unmatched: 3. The CDR3 spans 15 residues. Germline assignment: CDR1 SGHVS and CDR2 FNYEAQ. The CDR3 sequence is CASSLARTGVETQYF. DNA of the CDR3: TGTGCCAGCAGCTTAGCCAGGACAGGGGTAGAGACCCAGTACTTC.

In its sample, this clone was seen once. The CDR3 region is CASSIGEAGANVLTF. CDR3 DNA sequence: TGCGCCAGCAGCATAGGGGAGGCTGGGGCCAACGTCCTGACTTTC. The V call is TRBV5-1, the J call TRBJ2-6; D possibly corresponds to TRBD2 (6 bases). This CDR3 spans 15 amino acids. Trimming removed 4 bases from V and 2 bases from J, with 10 bases in between. The germline gives CDR1 SGHRS, CDR2 YFSETQ. Complete variable domain (other parts from reference TRBV5-1 and TRBJ2-6): KAGVTQTPRYLIKTRGQQVTLSCSPISGHRSVSWYQQTPGQGLQFLFEYFSETQRNKGNFPGRFSGRQFSNSRSEMNVSTLELGDSALYLCASSIGEAGANVLTFGAGSRLTVL.

The rearrangement joins TRBV3-1 (or the pseudogene TRBV3-2) to TRBJ1-1; 10 positions agree with TRBD1. CDR3 length equals 15 residues. V shed 3 bases, J shed 6 bases, and the junction held 7 bases outside the gene matches. CDR1 is LGHDT, CDR2 YNNKEL, per germline (reference sequence). CDR3 region: CASSQRDRGIAEAFF. CDR3 coding DNA: TGTGCCAGCAGCCAGCGGGACAGGGGTATCGCTGAAGCTTTCTTT.

This clone was observed a few times. This chain joins TRBV10-3 and TRBJ2-7, with 12 bases identical to TRBD2. The ends lost 8 bases at V and 3 bases at J; junction bases unmatched: 8. The CDR3 is made up of 15 amino acids. Per the germline V gene, CDR1 is ENHRY and CDR2 is SYGVKD. The CDR3 is CAIGEGLAGLYEQYF. The CDR3 DNA sequence: TGTGCCATCGGAGAAGGACTAGCGGGGCTCTACGAGCAGTACTTC.

J is TRBJ1-1 and V is TRBV24-1; perhaps TRBD1 as D (5 bases). The CDR3 length is 14 residues. V was cut by 4 bases and J by 2 bases, with 10 bases left in between. Germline values: CDR1 KGHDR, CDR2 SFDVKD. In DNA, the CDR3 is TGTGCCACCAGTGAGGGGCAGGGTAACACTGAAGCTTTCTTT. It codes for CATSEGQGNTEAFF.

The chain couples TRBV5-1 to TRBJ1-5, with 9 bases lining up with TRBD1. V was pared by 1 base and J by 5 bases, with 7 bases of the junction left unmatched. This CDR3 region has 16 residues. The germline CDR1 and CDR2 sequences are SGHRS and YFSETQ. CDR3 DNA: TGCGCCAGCAGCTTGTCCCCGGGACAGGGAGATCAGCCCCAGCATTTT. Protein: CASSLSPGQGDQPQHF.

This clone was counted a few times. The rearrangement joins TRBV2 to TRBJ2-2, with 8 bases aligning to TRBD1. The junction had 6 bases not matched to a gene; V was cut back by 7 bases and J by 5 bases. Germline V gene sequence: CDR1 SNHLY, CDR2 FYNNEI. The CDR3 runs 14 residues. CDR3 nucleotide sequence: TGTGCCAGCAACACAGGGGGTCGGACCGGGGAGCTGTTTTTT. It encodes CASNTGGRTGELFF. The whole variable domain, remainder taken from reference TRBV2 and TRBJ2-2, is EPEVTQTPSHQVTQMGQEVILRCVPISNHLYFYWYRQILGQKVEFLVSFYNNEISEKSEIFDDQFSVERPDGSNFTLKIRSTKLEDSAMYFCASNTGGRTGELFFGEGSRLTVL.